Listed here is a single T cell receptor beta chain. Its antigen is currently unknown. The record originates from a study of T cells in tuberculosis. For the study at large: The T cells targeted glucose monomycolate, a mycobacterial lipid, via CD1B. Study-level findings and limits: Selection depended on which cryopreserved specimens were available.

V was clipped by 7 bases and J by 0 bases, with 12 bases between them. From germline, CDR1 is LNHDA and CDR2 SQIVND (reference sequence). The CDR3 contains 14 residues. TCRdb's copy holds only in-frame clones and misses some; the assay was immunoSEQ multiplex PCR. The sample has some 41,000 clones, approximately 94% seen once; the top ten hold under 2%. The V call is TRBV19, the J call TRBJ1-1, with a tentative D call TRBD1 (6 bases). This sequence was found in a donor aged 10 to 29 with latent tuberculosis or without tuberculosis infection. Some clones in this sample may be carry-over from other donors' samples. Sequencing was done on a sample of PBMCs. The CDR3, as DNA: TGTGCCAGTACCTCAGGACAGATGAACACTGAAGCTTTCTTT. Encoded protein: CASTSGQMNTEAFF.